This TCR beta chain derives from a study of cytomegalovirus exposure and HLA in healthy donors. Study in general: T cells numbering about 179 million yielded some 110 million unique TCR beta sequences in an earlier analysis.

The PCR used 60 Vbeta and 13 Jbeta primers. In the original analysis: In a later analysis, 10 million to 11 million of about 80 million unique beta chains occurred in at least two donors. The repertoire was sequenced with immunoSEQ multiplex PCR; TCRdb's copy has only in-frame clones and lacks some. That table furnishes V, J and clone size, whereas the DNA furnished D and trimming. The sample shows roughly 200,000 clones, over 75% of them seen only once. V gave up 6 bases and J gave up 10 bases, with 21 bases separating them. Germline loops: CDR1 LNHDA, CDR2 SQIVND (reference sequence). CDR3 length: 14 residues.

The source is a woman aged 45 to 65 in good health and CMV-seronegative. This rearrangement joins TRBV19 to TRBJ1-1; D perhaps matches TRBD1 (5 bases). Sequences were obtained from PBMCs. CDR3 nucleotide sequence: TGTGCCAGTAGATTCCAGGGAGGAGCCCGAGGAGCTTTCTTT. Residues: CASRFQGGARGAFF.